This TCR beta chain was recovered during a study of T cells in severe cutaneous drug reactions. Regarding the study as a whole: Tolerant-control and healthy-donor PBMC lacked or rarely had the public CDR3 found in blisters. TRBV12-4 use rose strongly in carbamazepine-induced Stevens-Johnson syndrome or toxic epidermal necrolysis, averaging about 32% in blister cells and 4.5% to 6.5% in PBMC.

Bulk and single-cell libraries used iRepertoire multiplex PCR with TCR subtype-specific primers. TCRdb re-analyzed the multiplex PCR reads; it lists each CDR3 protein once, without DNA. The data include roughly 1,000 distinct CDR3 sequences; the top ten clones carry roughly 16%. Sequenced patients had Stevens-Johnson syndrome or toxic epidermal necrolysis caused by carbamazepine. Germline CDR1 reads MGHRA; CDR2 reads YSYEKL. The CDR3 is 15 amino acids. By frequency, this clonotype is medium-sized. Antigen specificity is unknown. Specimen: PBMCs. The receptor comes from a human donor with Stevens-Johnson syndrome, a severe cutaneous drug reaction. The chain has TRBV4-1 and TRBJ2-5; TCRdb outputs TRBD2, but without DNA this stays unchecked. CDR3 region: CASSQDRGLQETQYF.